This is a list of T cell receptor beta chains from one sample in a study of cytomegalovirus exposure and HLA in healthy donors. The assay was immunoSEQ multiplex PCR, and TCRdb's table has in-frame clones only and misses some. The repertoire holds more than 110,000 clones, with roughly three quarters as singletons. The sequenced sample was PBMCs. The receptor source for this set is a male donor in good health and CMV-seronegative. CDR3s include the opening cysteine and the closing phenylalanine or tryptophan. The order of the fields is V gene, D gene, J gene, clone size, CDR3 DNA, CDR3 protein. The D gene is left open where the match is weak. The listing skips clone size in some rows; elsewhere it reads once, few, many or a size class.

v_call: TRBV2
d_call: -
j_call: TRBJ1-2
clone_size: -
cdr3_nt: TGTGCCAGCAGACCGGGACAACCTAACTATGGCTACACCTTC
cdr3_aa: CASRPGQPNYGYTF

v_call: TRBV6-6
d_call: TRBD1
j_call: TRBJ1-4
clone_size: -
cdr3_nt: TGTGCCAGCAGTTCCTTGACAGGGGGGAGTGAAAAACTGTTTTTT
cdr3_aa: CASSSLTGGSEKLFF

v_call: TRBV28
d_call: -
j_call: TRBJ2-5
clone_size: -
cdr3_nt: TGTGCCAGCAGCCTACTGCTCAGGGTTCCGGGCCAAGAGACCCAGTACTTC
cdr3_aa: CASSLLLRVPGQETQYF

v_call: TRBV29-1
d_call: -
j_call: TRBJ2-7
clone_size: -
cdr3_nt: TGCAGCGTTGGAGGGTCCTCGAGCTCCTACGAGCAGTACTTC
cdr3_aa: CSVGGSSSSYEQYF

v_call: TRBV7-6
d_call: TRBD1
j_call: TRBJ2-7
clone_size: -
cdr3_nt: TGTGCCAGCAGCCCGGGACAGGGGATCGACGAGCAGTACTTC
cdr3_aa: CASSPGQGIDEQYF

v_call: TRBV29-1
d_call: -
j_call: TRBJ1-5
clone_size: -
cdr3_nt: TGCAGCGTTGAGGAGACAGTCAATCAGCCCCAGCATTTT
cdr3_aa: CSVEETVNQPQHF

v_call: TRBV7-8
d_call: TRBD1
j_call: TRBJ1-1
clone_size: -
cdr3_nt: TGTGCCACCACAGGACAGGGGCAGAACACTGAAGCTTTCTTT
cdr3_aa: CATTGQGQNTEAFF

v_call: TRBV30
d_call: TRBD1
j_call: TRBJ1-3
clone_size: -
cdr3_nt: TGTGCCTGGAGGGACGACAGGGGATCCGGAAACACCATATATTTT
cdr3_aa: CAWRDDRGSGNTIYF

v_call: TRBV2
d_call: -
j_call: TRBJ1-4
clone_size: -
cdr3_nt: TGTGCCAGCAACGCTGGGGGGGTCCGAAGTGAAAAACTGTTTTTT
cdr3_aa: CASNAGGVRSEKLFF

v_call: TRBV5-4
d_call: -
j_call: TRBJ2-7
clone_size: -
cdr3_nt: TGTGCCAGCAGCTTGGGCAGCGCCAGCTCCTACGAGCAGTACTTC
cdr3_aa: CASSLGSASSYEQYF

v_call: TRBV28
d_call: TRBD1
j_call: TRBJ1-3
clone_size: -
cdr3_nt: TGTGCCAGCAGTCGGCGACAGGGGGCGCTCGGAAACACCATATATTTT
cdr3_aa: CASSRRQGALGNTIYF

v_call: TRBV5-4
d_call: TRBD1
j_call: TRBJ1-2
clone_size: few
cdr3_nt: TGTGCCAGCAGCATTACCGGACAGGGGAGCTACACCTTC
cdr3_aa: CASSITGQGSYTF

v_call: TRBV29-1
d_call: -
j_call: TRBJ1-1
clone_size: -
cdr3_nt: TGCAGCGTTGAAGGGACGGGGGTGTATGCTTTCTTT
cdr3_aa: CSVEGTGVYAFF

v_call: TRBV6-6
d_call: TRBD1
j_call: TRBJ2-7
clone_size: -
cdr3_nt: TGTGCCAGCAGTTCGCCCGGACAGGGAGAGTACGAGCAGTACTTC
cdr3_aa: CASSSPGQGEYEQYF

v_call: TRBV29-1
d_call: -
j_call: TRBJ1-2
clone_size: -
cdr3_nt: TGCAGCGTTGAAGAACCCGCAGGGCCCAACTATGGCTACACCTTC
cdr3_aa: CSVEEPAGPNYGYTF

v_call: TRBV2
d_call: -
j_call: TRBJ2-5
clone_size: -
cdr3_nt: TGTGCCACCCGGAGGGAGGGGGGACTAAGTGAGACCCAGTACTTC
cdr3_aa: CATRREGGLSETQYF

v_call: TRBV27
d_call: -
j_call: TRBJ1-1
clone_size: -
cdr3_nt: TGTGCCAGCTTAGGGGGAAACGCTGAAGCTTTCTTT
cdr3_aa: CASLGGNAEAFF

v_call: TRBV7-8
d_call: TRBD1
j_call: TRBJ2-1
clone_size: -
cdr3_nt: TGTGCCAGCTCGGGGGGGACAGGGGTGCGCAATGAGCAGTTCTTC
cdr3_aa: CASSGGTGVRNEQFF

v_call: TRBV4-1
d_call: -
j_call: TRBJ1-2
clone_size: -
cdr3_nt: TGCGCCAGCAGCCAAGGCCCAGGGCTAATCCAAAATCCTAACTATGGCTACACCTTC
cdr3_aa: CASSQGPGLIQNPNYGYTF

v_call: TRBV4-2
d_call: -
j_call: TRBJ1-4
clone_size: few
cdr3_nt: TGTGCCAGCAGCCAATCACTTGAAAAACTGTTTTTT
cdr3_aa: CASSQSLEKLFF

v_call: TRBV7-2
d_call: -
j_call: TRBJ2-4
clone_size: -
cdr3_nt: TGTGCCAGCAGCTCACAGAGACAGAGTATTATTCAGTACTTC
cdr3_aa: CASSSQRQSIIQYF

v_call: TRBV2
d_call: TRBD2
j_call: TRBJ2-3
clone_size: -
cdr3_nt: TGTGCCAGCAGTGAAGTAGGGACTAGCGGGGGCGTAGGGACGCAGTATTTT
cdr3_aa: CASSEVGTSGGVGTQYF

v_call: TRBV6-5
d_call: -
j_call: TRBJ2-7
clone_size: -
cdr3_nt: TGTGCCAGCAGTCACGCGAGTTACGAGCAGTACTTC
cdr3_aa: CASSHASYEQYF

v_call: TRBV6-1
d_call: TRBD1
j_call: TRBJ2-1
clone_size: -
cdr3_nt: TGTGCCAGCAGGCTTGACAGGGATCCCTACAATGAGCAGTTCTTC
cdr3_aa: CASRLDRDPYNEQFF

v_call: TRBV2
d_call: -
j_call: TRBJ2-4
clone_size: -
cdr3_nt: TGTGCCAGCACGCCAGGACTAGCCAAAAACATTCAGTACTTC
cdr3_aa: CASTPGLAKNIQYF

v_call: TRBV7-8
d_call: TRBD2
j_call: TRBJ2-2
clone_size: once
cdr3_nt: TGTGCCAGCAGCCGGGGGGGCGGGGGGGGTACCGGGGAGCTGTTTTTT
cdr3_aa: CASSRGGGGGTGELFF

v_call: TRBV7-8
d_call: -
j_call: TRBJ1-5
clone_size: -
cdr3_nt: TGTGCCAGCAGCTTTATGGCACACCAGCCCCAGCATTTT
cdr3_aa: CASSFMAHQPQHF

v_call: TRBV7-2
d_call: TRBD1
j_call: TRBJ2-1
clone_size: -
cdr3_nt: TGTGCCAGCAGCTTTAGACAGGGGGGGAACAATGAGCAGTTCTTC
cdr3_aa: CASSFRQGGNNEQFF

v_call: TRBV5-4
d_call: TRBD1
j_call: TRBJ1-2
clone_size: few
cdr3_nt: TGTGCCAGCAGCTTGGACAGGGGTTATGGCTACACCTTC
cdr3_aa: CASSLDRGYGYTF

v_call: TRBV15
d_call: -
j_call: TRBJ1-1
clone_size: -
cdr3_nt: TGTGCCACCAGCAGAGATGGAGGGATGCCTGAAGCTTTCTTT
cdr3_aa: CATSRDGGMPEAFF

v_call: TRBV5-1
d_call: -
j_call: TRBJ2-1
clone_size: -
cdr3_nt: TGCGCCAGCAGCTTTCGGGACTGGGGCTACAATGAGCAGTTCTTC
cdr3_aa: CASSFRDWGYNEQFF

v_call: TRBV6-5
d_call: -
j_call: TRBJ1-1
clone_size: -
cdr3_nt: TGTGCCAGCTTTAAGTTAATGGGGCACGCTGAAGCTTTCTTT
cdr3_aa: CASFKLMGHAEAFF

v_call: TRBV28
d_call: TRBD1
j_call: TRBJ2-7
clone_size: -
cdr3_nt: TGTGCCAGCAGTTTAGCGGGACAGGGGTACCACGAGCAGTACTTC
cdr3_aa: CASSLAGQGYHEQYF

v_call: TRBV19
d_call: TRBD1
j_call: TRBJ1-2
clone_size: -
cdr3_nt: TGTGCCAGTAGTACGAAACAGGGGAGGCGCGGCTACACCTTC
cdr3_aa: CASSTKQGRRGYTF

v_call: TRBV9
d_call: -
j_call: TRBJ2-2
clone_size: -
cdr3_nt: TGTGCCAGCAGCGTAGAACGGGACGGGGAGCTGTTTTTT
cdr3_aa: CASSVERDGELFF

v_call: TRBV10-3
d_call: -
j_call: TRBJ1-2
clone_size: once
cdr3_nt: TGTGCCATCAGTGAGTCGGGCGACCGGTCACAAGGCTACACCTTC
cdr3_aa: CAISESGDRSQGYTF

v_call: TRBV10-1
d_call: -
j_call: TRBJ2-7
clone_size: few
cdr3_nt: TGCGCCAGCAACACCTACGAGCAGTACTTC
cdr3_aa: CASNTYEQYF

v_call: TRBV9
d_call: TRBD2
j_call: TRBJ2-5
clone_size: -
cdr3_nt: TGTGCCAGCAGCGTTTCCGGGGGGGACGAGACCCAGTACTTC
cdr3_aa: CASSVSGGDETQYF

v_call: TRBV15
d_call: -
j_call: TRBJ1-3
clone_size: -
cdr3_nt: TGTGCCACCAGACCGACAGTTCGTGGCACCATATATTTT
cdr3_aa: CATRPTVRGTIYF

v_call: TRBV7-6
d_call: TRBD1
j_call: TRBJ1-1
clone_size: -
cdr3_nt: TGTGCCAGCAGCCGAGTTGGACAGGGGGCGCCGGCTGCCGAAGCTTTCTTT
cdr3_aa: CASSRVGQGAPAAEAFF

v_call: TRBV5-1
d_call: TRBD2
j_call: TRBJ2-1
clone_size: -
cdr3_nt: TGCGCCAGCGCAGCGGGGGGGTCCTACAATGAGCAGTTCTTC
cdr3_aa: CASAAGGSYNEQFF

v_call: TRBV18
d_call: TRBD1
j_call: TRBJ1-2
clone_size: few
cdr3_nt: TGTGCCAGCTCACCGACAGGGGAAAGGGGTGGCTACACCTTC
cdr3_aa: CASSPTGERGGYTF

v_call: TRBV7-3
d_call: -
j_call: TRBJ2-1
clone_size: few
cdr3_nt: TGTGCCAGCAGCTCCCAGGGCAATGAGCAGTTCTTC
cdr3_aa: CASSSQGNEQFF

v_call: TRBV11-2
d_call: -
j_call: TRBJ2-7
clone_size: -
cdr3_nt: TGTGCCAGCAGCGTCTACAGTACATTCGACTACGAGCAGTACTTC
cdr3_aa: CASSVYSTFDYEQYF

v_call: TRBV19
d_call: TRBD1
j_call: TRBJ2-7
clone_size: -
cdr3_nt: TGTGCCAGTAGTGTGACCGGGACAGGGGTCCACGAGCAGTACTTC
cdr3_aa: CASSVTGTGVHEQYF

v_call: TRBV27
d_call: -
j_call: TRBJ2-1
clone_size: -
cdr3_nt: TGTGCCAGCAGCAGCTCCTCCATAGGCAGCGCCTTATACAATGAGCAGTTCTTC
cdr3_aa: CASSSSSIGSALYNEQFF

v_call: TRBV25-1
d_call: -
j_call: TRBJ1-6
clone_size: few
cdr3_nt: TGTGCCAGCAGTGCTTCCCGGAATTCACCCCTCCACTTT
cdr3_aa: CASSASRNSPLHF

v_call: TRBV6-1
d_call: -
j_call: TRBJ1-5
clone_size: few
cdr3_nt: TGTGCCAGCAGTGTAAATCAGCCCCAGCATTTT
cdr3_aa: CASSVNQPQHF

v_call: TRBV10-3
d_call: TRBD2
j_call: TRBJ2-6
clone_size: -
cdr3_nt: TGTGCCATCACCGAGCCGGGACTAGCGGGCTCTGGGGCCAACGGCCTGACTTTC
cdr3_aa: CAITEPGLAGSGANGLTF

v_call: TRBV5-5
d_call: TRBD2
j_call: TRBJ2-5
clone_size: -
cdr3_nt: TGTGCCAGCAGCTTGAGGCCGGGGGGGAGAGAGACCCAGTACTTC
cdr3_aa: CASSLRPGGRETQYF

v_call: TRBV5-4
d_call: -
j_call: TRBJ1-4
clone_size: -
cdr3_nt: TGTGCCAGCAGCTTGGGAGGAACTAATGAAAAACTGTTTTTT
cdr3_aa: CASSLGGTNEKLFF

v_call: TRBV5-6
d_call: -
j_call: TRBJ2-3
clone_size: -
cdr3_nt: TGTGCCAGCAGCTTGATAGACATTTATGATGAAGATACGCAGTATTTT
cdr3_aa: CASSLIDIYDEDTQYF

v_call: TRBV7-6
d_call: TRBD2
j_call: TRBJ2-2
clone_size: -
cdr3_nt: TGTGCCAGCAGCTTAGTACTAGCGGGGGCCAACACCGGGGAGCTGTTTTTT
cdr3_aa: CASSLVLAGANTGELFF

v_call: TRBV19
d_call: -
j_call: TRBJ1-5
clone_size: -
cdr3_nt: TGTGCCAGTAGTAGCCGGGATTATAGCAATCAGCCCCAGCATTTT
cdr3_aa: CASSSRDYSNQPQHF

v_call: TRBV30
d_call: -
j_call: TRBJ1-2
clone_size: -
cdr3_nt: TGTGCCTGGAGTGTATCGGGAGAGTGCACCTTC
cdr3_aa: CAWSVSGECTF

v_call: TRBV7-2
d_call: TRBD1
j_call: TRBJ1-2
clone_size: -
cdr3_nt: TGTGCCAGCAGCCCCCACAGGGGAACCCTCTATGGCTACACCTTC
cdr3_aa: CASSPHRGTLYGYTF

v_call: TRBV18
d_call: -
j_call: TRBJ1-2
clone_size: once
cdr3_nt: TGTGCCAGCTCGCCCGGGTTTAACTATGGCTACACCTTC
cdr3_aa: CASSPGFNYGYTF